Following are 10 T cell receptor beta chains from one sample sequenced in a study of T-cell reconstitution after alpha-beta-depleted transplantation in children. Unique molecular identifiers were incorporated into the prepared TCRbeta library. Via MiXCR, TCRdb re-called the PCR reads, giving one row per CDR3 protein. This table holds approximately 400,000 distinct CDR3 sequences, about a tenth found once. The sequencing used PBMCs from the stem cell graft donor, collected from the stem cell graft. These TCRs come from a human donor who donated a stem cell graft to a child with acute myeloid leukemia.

This CDR3 is CATSRDPLGQDYEQYF. CDR3 bases: TGTGCCACCAGCAGAGATCCCCTAGGACAGGACTACGAGCAGTACTTC. The chain carries TRBV15 and TRBJ2-7; 7 nucleotides align to TRBD1. In germline, CDR1 is LNHNV, CDR2 YYDKDF (reference sequence). The ends lost 0 bases at V and 3 bases at J; junction bases unmatched: 8. This CDR3 is built from 16 residues.

The DNA for the CDR3 is TGTGCCACCAGTGATTTGCTAGCGGGGGGCCAAGAGACCCAGTACTTC. This translates into CATSDLLAGGQETQYF. This chain uses TRBV24-1 with TRBJ2-5; 11 nucleotides line up with TRBD2. V shed 0 bases, J shed 1 base, and the junction held 0 bases outside the gene matches. The CDR3 is made up of 16 amino acids. CDR1 and CDR2 (germline): KGHDR, SFDVKD.

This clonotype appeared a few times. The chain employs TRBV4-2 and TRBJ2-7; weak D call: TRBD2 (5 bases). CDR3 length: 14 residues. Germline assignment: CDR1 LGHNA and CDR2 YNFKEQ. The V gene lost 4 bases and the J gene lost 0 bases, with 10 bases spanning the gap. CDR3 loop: CASSPGLLSYEQYF. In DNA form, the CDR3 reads TGTGCCAGCAGCCCCGGACTCCTCTCCTACGAGCAGTACTTC.

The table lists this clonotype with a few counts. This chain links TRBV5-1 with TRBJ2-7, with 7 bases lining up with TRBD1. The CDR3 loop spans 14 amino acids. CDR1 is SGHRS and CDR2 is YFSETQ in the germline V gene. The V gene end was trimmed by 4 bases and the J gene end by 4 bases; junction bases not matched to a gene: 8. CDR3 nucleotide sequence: TGCGCCAGCAGCCCCGGGACAGACAGATACGAGCAGTACGTC. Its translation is CASSPGTDRYEQYV.

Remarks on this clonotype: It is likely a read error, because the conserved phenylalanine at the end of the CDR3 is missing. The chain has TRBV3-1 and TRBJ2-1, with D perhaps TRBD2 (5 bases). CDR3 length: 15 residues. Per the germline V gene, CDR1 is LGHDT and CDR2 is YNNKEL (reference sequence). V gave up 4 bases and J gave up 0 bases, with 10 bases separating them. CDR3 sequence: CASSRTGSSYNEQFS. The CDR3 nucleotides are TGTGCCAGCAGCCGGACTGGGAGCTCCTACAATGAGCAGTTCTCC.

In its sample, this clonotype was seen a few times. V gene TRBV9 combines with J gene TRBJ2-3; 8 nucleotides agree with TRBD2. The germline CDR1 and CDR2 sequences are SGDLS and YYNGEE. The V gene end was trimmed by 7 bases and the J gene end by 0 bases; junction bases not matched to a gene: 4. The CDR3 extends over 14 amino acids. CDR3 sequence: CASGRGGSTDTQYF. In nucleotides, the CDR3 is TGTGCCAGCGGACGGGGGGGGAGCACAGATACGCAGTATTTT.

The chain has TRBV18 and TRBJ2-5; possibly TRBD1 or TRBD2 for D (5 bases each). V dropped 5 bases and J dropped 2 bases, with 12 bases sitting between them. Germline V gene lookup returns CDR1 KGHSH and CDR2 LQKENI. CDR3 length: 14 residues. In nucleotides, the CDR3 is TGTGCCAGCTCATCGGGACGGCGACAAGAGACCCAGTACTTC. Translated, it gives CASSSGRRQETQYF.

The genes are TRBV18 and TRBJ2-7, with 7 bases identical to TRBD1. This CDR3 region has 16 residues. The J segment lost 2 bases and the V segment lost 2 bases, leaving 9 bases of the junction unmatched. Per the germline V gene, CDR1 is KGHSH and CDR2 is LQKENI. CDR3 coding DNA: TGTGCCAGCTCACCAAACTCCGGGACAGCCGCCTACGAGCAGTACTTC. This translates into CASSPNSGTAAYEQYF.

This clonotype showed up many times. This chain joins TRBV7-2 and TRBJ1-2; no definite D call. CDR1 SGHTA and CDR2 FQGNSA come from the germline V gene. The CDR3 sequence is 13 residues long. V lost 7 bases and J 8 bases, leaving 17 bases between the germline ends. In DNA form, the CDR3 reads TGTGCCAGCACCACCGGACCGAGGGTAGGCTACACCTTC. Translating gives CASTTGPRVGYTF.

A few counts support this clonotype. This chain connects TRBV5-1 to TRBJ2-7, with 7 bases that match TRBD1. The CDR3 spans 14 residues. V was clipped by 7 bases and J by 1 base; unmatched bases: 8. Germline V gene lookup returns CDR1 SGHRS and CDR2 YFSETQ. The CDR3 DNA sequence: TGCGCCAGCCAGGGGCCAGGGGGTTCCTACGAGCAGTACTTC. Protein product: CASQGPGGSYEQYF.